There are a few counts of the clone carrying this T cell receptor (beta chain). Trimming took 0 bases from V and 4 from J, leaving 13 bases between them. The CDR3 length is 16 residues. CDR1 is SGDLS, CDR2 YYNGEE, per germline. Profiled with immunoSEQ multiplex PCR; TCRdb holds only in-frame clones, not every one. The table lists some 80,000 clones, roughly 88% of them singletons. The data belong to a study of T cell responses to AZD1222 COVID-19 vaccine. The sequencing here drew on peripheral blood, taken on day 0 of AZD1222 vaccination. The chain has TRBV9 and TRBJ2-2; D not resolved. This receptor was identified in an adult in good health. The CDR3 bases are TGTGCCAGCAGCGTAGGGGTAGCCCCTGGCACCGGGGAGCTGTTTTTT. It encodes CASSVGVAPGTGELFF.